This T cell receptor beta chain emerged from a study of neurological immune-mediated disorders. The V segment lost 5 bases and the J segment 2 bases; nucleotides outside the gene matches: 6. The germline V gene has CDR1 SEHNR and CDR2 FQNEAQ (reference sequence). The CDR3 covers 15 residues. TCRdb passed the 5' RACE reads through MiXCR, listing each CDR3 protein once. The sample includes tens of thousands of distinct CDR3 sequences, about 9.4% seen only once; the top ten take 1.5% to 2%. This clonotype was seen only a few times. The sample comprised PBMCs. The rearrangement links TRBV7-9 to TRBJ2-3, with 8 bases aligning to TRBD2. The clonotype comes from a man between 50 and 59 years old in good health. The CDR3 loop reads CASSPTSGNTDTQYF. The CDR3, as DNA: TGTGCCAGCAGCCCTACTAGCGGAAACACAGATACGCAGTATTTT.